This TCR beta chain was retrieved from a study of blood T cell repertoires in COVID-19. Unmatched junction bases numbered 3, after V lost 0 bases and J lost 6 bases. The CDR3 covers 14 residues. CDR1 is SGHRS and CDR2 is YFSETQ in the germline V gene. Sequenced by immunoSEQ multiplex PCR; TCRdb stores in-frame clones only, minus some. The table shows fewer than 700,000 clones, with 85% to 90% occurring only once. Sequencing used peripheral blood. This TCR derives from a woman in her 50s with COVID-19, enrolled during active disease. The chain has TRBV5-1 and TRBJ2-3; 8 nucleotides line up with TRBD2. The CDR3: CASSLGVAGDTQYF. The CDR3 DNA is TGCGCCAGCAGCTTGGGGGTAGCGGGGGATACGCAGTATTTT.